This passage covers 10 T cell receptor beta chains from one sample sequenced in a study of T cell repertoires in cytomegalovirus infection. TCRdb fed the reads into MiXCR, producing one record per CDR3 protein. The sample shows about 20,000 distinct CDR3 sequences, roughly 40% of them seen only once. Their specific antigens are unknown. The sequencing here drew on CD8+ T cells from cultured PBMCs, taken from culture after CMV antigen stimulation. These receptors were obtained from a human donor in good health (CMV status not recorded). Some clones in this sample may be carry-over from other donors' samples.

The chain employs TRBV12-3 or TRBV12-4 and TRBJ2-3; TRBD1 might be the D (5 bases). The V end was cut by 2 bases, the J end by 0 bases, with 9 bases between. There are 15 residues in the CDR3. The CDR3 bases are TGTGCCAGCAGTTTACAGGGATCTAGCACAGATACGCAGTATTTT. It specifies CASSLQGSSTDTQYF.

This sequence joins TRBV24-1 and TRBJ2-4; no firm D call. Trimming pared 7 bases from V and 10 bases from J, leaving 19 bases between. Germline-derived CDR1 and CDR2 are KGHDR and SFDVKD. The CDR3 is made up of 14 amino acids. CDR3 protein: CATRKPGGFRIQYF. CDR3 bases: TGTGCCACCAGGAAACCAGGTGGGTTCCGGATTCAGTACTTC.

This clonotype came up many times. J is TRBJ2-3 and V is TRBV6-5; TRBD1 matches at 7 bases. J lost 5 bases, V lost 0 bases, and 14 bases had no gene match. This CDR3 is built from 18 residues. CDR1 and CDR2 (germline): MNHEY, SVGAGI. The CDR3 bases are TGTGCCAGCAGTTACTCGATCCGCGACAGGGCCCGGGAAGATACGCAGTATTTT. This codes for CASSYSIRDRAREDTQYF.

Only a few counts were recorded for this clonotype. DNA for the CDR3: TGTGCCAGCAGCCCCGGGACAGGGGGCTTCTACAATGAGCAGTTCTTC. This gives the protein CASSPGTGGFYNEQFF. The chain joins TRBV3-1 to TRBJ2-1, with 12 bases matching TRBD1. CDR1 and CDR2 (germline): LGHDT, YNNKEL (reference sequence). CDR3 size: 16 residues. V lost 4 bases and J lost 3; bases outside the gene matches: 4.

This clonotype has just one count. This chain links TRBV19 with TRBJ1-2; D gene uncertain. Trimming removed 7 bases at V and 4 bases at J, with 22 bases between. The CDR3 has 16 amino acids. Germline V gives CDR1 LNHDA, CDR2 SQIVND (reference sequence). The CDR3 spells CASNLAGRRRGYGYTF. In DNA, the CDR3 is TGTGCCAGTAATCTCGCCGGCAGGCGGCGGGGCTATGGCTACACCTTC.

The CDR3 loop is CASTPLIEDYGYTF. The CDR3 coding sequence is TGTGCCAGCACCCCTCTTATAGAAGACTATGGCTACACCTTC. The rearrangement uses TRBV12-3 or TRBV12-4 and TRBJ1-2, with D hard to call. V shed 7 bases and J shed 3 bases, with 15 bases lying between them. The CDR3 extends over 14 amino acids.

The chain joins TRBV25-1 to TRBJ1-5; D gene unclear. Per the germline V gene, CDR1 is MGHDK and CDR2 is SYGVNS. Trimming shortened V by 3 bases and J by 3 bases, and 9 bases separated the two germline ends. CDR3 length: 14 amino acids. The CDR3 sequence is CASSDVLFNQPQHF. The CDR3 DNA reads TGTGCCAGCAGTGATGTACTATTCAATCAGCCCCAGCATTTT.

J is TRBJ2-6 and V is TRBV20-1; 10 nucleotides line up with TRBD1. The CDR3 sequence is 17 residues long. With V trimmed by 4 bases and J by 0 bases, 6 bases remained unmatched. Per the germline V gene, CDR1 is DFQATT and CDR2 is SNEGSKA (reference sequence). The CDR3 sequence is CSATDRGRNSGANVLTF. The DNA for the CDR3 is TGCAGTGCTACCGACAGGGGGCGAAACTCTGGGGCCAACGTCCTGACTTTC.

The chain uses TRBV12-5 and TRBJ2-7; 10 bases line up with TRBD1. The V segment lost 1 base and the J segment 3 bases; nucleotides outside the gene matches: 15. CDR1 and CDR2 from the germline V gene are LGHNT and FRNRAP. The CDR3 has 19 residues. The CDR3 DNA reads as TGTGCTAGTGGTTTGGACCCACCCCGTCGGACAGGGGGTTACTACGAGCAGTACTTC. Its protein is CASGLDPPRRTGGYYEQYF.

The chain uses TRBV5-8 and TRBJ1-1; D may be TRBD1 (6 bases). CDR1 and CDR2 from the germline V gene are SGHTS and YDEGEE. Trimming pared 7 bases from V and 4 bases from J, leaving 20 bases between. The CDR3 extends over 15 amino acids. The CDR3 region is CASVQWAPRGTEAFF. The CDR3 DNA is TGTGCCAGCGTCCAATGGGCCCCCAGGGGCACTGAAGCTTTCTTT.